This T cell receptor (beta chain) was retrieved from a study of blood T cell repertoires in COVID-19. Measured with immunoSEQ multiplex PCR; TCRdb has only the in-frame clones, and not every one. The repertoire includes approximately 360,000 clones, around 87% of them detected once, and over 0.9% sits in the top ten. The CDR3 contains 15 residues. Trimming took 6 bases from V and 3 from J; bases not matched to a gene: 11. The V gene's germline CDR1 is SGHRS and CDR2 YFSETQ. This chain uses TRBV5-1 with TRBJ1-1; 7 bases are a match to TRBD1. The material sequenced was PBMCs or T cells enriched from blood (not recorded which). This TCR was sampled from a woman aged 25 to 45 with acute COVID-19. CDR3 sequence: CASTVNRGVHTEAFF. CDR3 nucleotide sequence: TGCGCCAGCACCGTTAACAGGGGAGTTCACACTGAAGCTTTCTTT.